Listed below are T cell receptor beta chains from one sample, sequenced in a study of identical twins. TCRdb passed the 5' RACE reads through MiXCR, listing each CDR3 protein once. The sample has some 96,000 distinct CDR3 sequences, 5.9% seen once; the top ten hold approximately 12%. Sample: memory T cells sorted from blood. The source is a woman between 50 and 59 years old in good health. The CDR3 runs from the conserved cysteine through the conserved F or W. The order of the fields is V gene, J gene, CDR3 length, D gene, clone size, CDR3 protein, CDR3 DNA. A D gene is named only where the DNA matches it firmly. Size is stated for part of the rows, as once, few or many counts, or as a class when the clone is expanded.

TRBV12-3/TRBV12-4	TRBJ2-2	15	-	few	CASSLSRGNTGELFF	TGTGCCAGCAGTTTAAGCCGGGGAAACACCGGGGAGCTGTTTTTT
TRBV3-1	TRBJ2-2	15	-	many	CASSDQDANTGELFF	TGTGCCAGCAGCGATCAGGACGCGAACACCGGGGAGCTGTTTTTT
TRBV3-1	TRBJ2-2	12	-	-	CASRVGPGELFF	TGTGCCAGCAGAGTCGGTCCCGGGGAGCTGTTTTTT
TRBV5-1	TRBJ2-1	13	-	many	CASSAPTPTEQFF	TGCGCCAGCAGCGCCCCTACCCCCACTGAGCAGTTCTTC
TRBV6-4	TRBJ2-1	13	-	many	CASSDRDNNEQFF	TGTGCCAGCAGTGACAGGGACAACAATGAGCAGTTCTTC
TRBV20-1	TRBJ1-2	13	-	few	CSARDPREAGYTF	TGCAGTGCTAGAGATCCCCGGGAGGCCGGCTACACCTTC
TRBV12-3/TRBV12-4	TRBJ2-5	13	-	-	CASSFKLDETQYF	TGTGCCAGCAGTTTTAAACTAGACGAGACCCAGTACTTC
TRBV4-2	TRBJ2-5	14	TRBD2	many	CASSQTSGRETQYF	TGTGCCAGCAGCCAGACTAGCGGGAGAGAGACCCAGTACTTC
TRBV29-1	TRBJ1-4	13	-	many	CSVAGQYNEKLFF	TGCAGCGTTGCAGGACAGTACAATGAAAAACTGTTTTTT
TRBV12-3/TRBV12-4	TRBJ1-6	15	-	many	CASSGPGILNSPLHF	TGTGCCAGCAGTGGCCCGGGAATCCTGAATTCACCCCTCCACTTT
TRBV5-1	TRBJ1-5	15	TRBD1	many	CASSLDRGGNQPQHF	TGCGCCAGCAGCCTGGACAGGGGAGGCAATCAGCCCCAGCATTTT
TRBV20-1	TRBJ2-3	14	-	many	CSASLDVYTDTQYF	TGCAGTGCTAGTCTGGACGTCTACACAGATACGCAGTATTTT
TRBV12-3/TRBV12-4	TRBJ2-5	13	-	many	CASSSYPAETQYF	TGTGCCAGCAGCTCGTATCCTGCGGAGACCCAGTACTTC
TRBV19	TRBJ2-3	16	TRBD1	-	CASRKQGFSSTDTQYF	TGTGCCAGTAGGAAACAGGGGTTCTCTAGCACAGATACGCAGTATTTT
TRBV12-3/TRBV12-4	TRBJ2-1	11	-	many	CASSYRAQQFF	TGTGCCAGCAGTTACAGGGCGCAGCAGTTCTTC
TRBV2	TRBJ1-1	13	TRBD1	many	CAIRQGMNTEAFF	TGTGCCATACGACAGGGGATGAACACTGAAGCTTTCTTT
TRBV20-1	TRBJ2-5	14	-	many	CSARDLRDIEAQYF	TGCAGTGCTAGAGATCTTAGGGATATAGAGGCCCAGTACTTC
TRBV5-6	TRBJ2-5	14	-	many	CASNFRDAGETQYF	TGTGCCAGCAACTTTAGGGATGCGGGAGAGACCCAGTACTTC
TRBV10-3	TRBJ2-7	14	-	many	CATTSTGPIYEQYF	TGTGCCACCACCTCGACAGGACCCATCTACGAGCAGTACTTC
TRBV30	TRBJ2-7	14	-	few	CAWSGYLASYEQYF	TGTGCCTGGAGTGGCTACCTTGCCTCCTACGAGCAGTACTTC
TRBV9	TRBJ2-1	15	-	many	CASSVVSSGYNEQFF	TGTGCCAGCAGCGTAGTGAGTAGCGGCTACAATGAGCAGTTCTTC
TRBV5-1	TRBJ2-1	15	TRBD2	many	CASSLEGTSFYEQFF	TGCGCCAGCAGCTTGGAGGGGACTAGCTTCTATGAGCAGTTCTTC
TRBV12-3/TRBV12-4	TRBJ1-6	15	TRBD1	many	CASSPGQGPNSPLHF	TGTGCCAGCAGTCCTGGACAGGGACCTAATTCACCCCTCCACTTT
TRBV7-7	TRBJ2-1	15	TRBD2	-	CASSQREGPRNEQFF	TGTGCTAGCAGCCAGCGGGAGGGCCCTCGGAATGAGCAGTTCTTC
TRBV7-3	TRBJ2-5	16	TRBD1	many	CASSSSGQGARETQYF	TGTGCCAGCAGTTCATCGGGGCAGGGGGCGCGAGAGACCCAGTACTTC
TRBV19	TRBJ2-5	14	TRBD1	many	CASSPTGIRETQYF	TGTGCCAGTAGCCCGACAGGGATTAGGGAGACCCAGTACTTC
TRBV29-1	TRBJ2-5	13	-	many	CSVVYPGRETQYF	TGCAGCGTTGTCTACCCTGGCCGGGAGACCCAGTACTTC
TRBV11-2	TRBJ2-5	13	-	many	CASSRGYQETQYF	TGTGCCAGCAGCCGGGGCTACCAAGAGACCCAGTACTTC
TRBV5-1	TRBJ2-1	17	TRBD2	few	CASSEGLAGGPGNEQFF	TGCGCCAGCAGCGAGGGACTAGCGGGAGGGCCAGGGAATGAGCAGTTCTTC
TRBV7-6	TRBJ1-6	15	-	many	CASSFGSTPNSPLHF	TGTGCCAGCAGCTTCGGGTCCACACCTAATTCACCCCTCCACTTT
TRBV12-3/TRBV12-4	TRBJ2-7	16	TRBD2	many	CASSLGRSGSTFKQYF	TGTGCCAGCAGTTTAGGAAGAAGCGGGAGCACTTTCAAGCAGTACTTC
TRBV6-1	TRBJ2-1	17	-	many	CASSGRTGASPNNEQFF	TGTGCCAGCAGTGGACGAACGGGAGCTTCCCCTAACAATGAGCAGTTCTTC
TRBV5-1	TRBJ2-3	13	-	many	CASSNQDTDTQYF	TGCGCCAGCAGCAATCAAGACACAGATACGCAGTATTTT
TRBV3-1	TRBJ2-1	16	TRBD2	many	CASSQGVGRARNEQFF	TGTGCCAGCAGCCAAGGAGTCGGGAGGGCCAGGAATGAGCAGTTCTTC
TRBV4-1	TRBJ2-1	13	TRBD2	-	CASRRDSGTPKFF	TGCGCCTCCAGGAGGGATAGCGGGACCCCAAAGTTCTTC